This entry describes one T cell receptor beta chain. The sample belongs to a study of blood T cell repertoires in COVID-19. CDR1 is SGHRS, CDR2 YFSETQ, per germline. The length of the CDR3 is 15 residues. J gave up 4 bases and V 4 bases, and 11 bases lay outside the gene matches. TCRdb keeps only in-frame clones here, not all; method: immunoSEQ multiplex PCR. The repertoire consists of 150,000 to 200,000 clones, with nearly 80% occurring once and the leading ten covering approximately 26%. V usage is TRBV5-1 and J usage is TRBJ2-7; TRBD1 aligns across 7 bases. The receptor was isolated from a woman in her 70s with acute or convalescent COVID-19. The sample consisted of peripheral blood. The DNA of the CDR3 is TGCGCCAGCAGCGCCATTTACAGGGGCCAATACGAGCAGTACTTC. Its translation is CASSAIYRGQYEQYF.